Listed below are T cell receptor beta chains from one sample, sequenced in a study of early T cells in non-severe SARS-CoV-2 infection. TCRdb reanalysed the 5' RACE reads using MiXCR and keeps one entry per CDR3 protein. The sample lists fewer than 65,000 distinct CDR3 sequences; roughly 9% were seen once. Sequenced material: whole blood. The receptors originated from an adult who was a healthcare worker with PCR-confirmed SARS-CoV-2 infection or an uninfected control (not recorded which). Both conserved end residues are part of each CDR3. A D gene is named only where the DNA matches it firmly. Only part of the rows carry a size: once, few, many, or a class if the clone is expanded.

V: TRBV3-1
D: .
J: TRBJ2-1
size: many
DNA: TGTGCCAGCAGCCAAGCCGACCGGGGTCCGTACAATGAGCAGTTCTTC
CDR3: CASSQADRGPYNEQFF

V: TRBV28
D: .
J: TRBJ2-5
size: many
DNA: TGTGCCAGCAGTTTAGTTCCCCAAGAGACCCAGTACTTC
CDR3: CASSLVPQETQYF

V: TRBV12-3/TRBV12-4
D: .
J: TRBJ1-5
size: .
DNA: TGTGCCAGCAGTTTAGTGGGGACCAATCAGCCCCAGCATTTT
CDR3: CASSLVGTNQPQHF

V: TRBV14
D: .
J: TRBJ1-1
size: few
DNA: TGTGCCAGCAGCCAAGATATCAGAGGTGAAGCTTTCTTT
CDR3: CASSQDIRGEAFF

V: TRBV6-1
D: TRBD2
J: TRBJ2-7
size: .
DNA: TGTGCCAGCAGCGTGGGACTAGCGGAACCCTACGCGGAGCAGTACTTC
CDR3: CASSVGLAEPYAEQYF

V: TRBV5-1
D: TRBD1
J: TRBJ2-2
size: few
DNA: TGCGCCAGCAGCTCCGGGACAGCCGGGGAGCTGTTTTTT
CDR3: CASSSGTAGELFF

V: TRBV4-1
D: TRBD1
J: TRBJ2-5
size: many
DNA: TGCGCCAGCAGCCTCCAGGGACAGATAATGCAAGAGACCCAGTACTTC
CDR3: CASSLQGQIMQETQYF

V: TRBV7-4
D: .
J: TRBJ2-5
size: few
DNA: TGTGCCAGCAGCCGCCATCTCCGTCTCCAAGAGACCCAGTACTTC
CDR3: CASSRHLRLQETQYF

V: TRBV19
D: TRBD1
J: TRBJ2-5
size: few
DNA: TGTGCCAGTAGTTCCCCGGGACAGGGCTCGGAGACCCAGTACTTC
CDR3: CASSSPGQGSETQYF

V: TRBV29-1
D: .
J: TRBJ1-1
size: many
DNA: TGCAGCGTTTACCTGGGCAACACTGAAGCTTTCTTT
CDR3: CSVYLGNTEAFF

V: TRBV20-1
D: .
J: TRBJ2-4
size: few
DNA: TGCAGTGCTAGTAGGGGGGCTGACATTCAGTACTTC
CDR3: CSASRGADIQYF

V: TRBV5-6
D: .
J: TRBJ1-2
size: few
DNA: TGTGCCAGCAGCTCCTCGACAGCAAGTAGGACCTTC
CDR3: CASSSSTASRTF

V: TRBV3-1
D: .
J: TRBJ1-5
size: many
DNA: TGTGCCAGCAGCTCACGTCATGGGTCCAATCAGCCCCAGCATTTT
CDR3: CASSSRHGSNQPQHF

V: TRBV5-1
D: .
J: TRBJ1-2
size: many
DNA: TGCGCCAGCCGGAGAACCGAGGGCTATGGCTACACCTTC
CDR3: CASRRTEGYGYTF

V: TRBV4-1
D: .
J: TRBJ1-1
size: few
DNA: TGCGCCAGCAGCCAAGATACAGGCTCCGGCACTGAAGCTTTCTTT
CDR3: CASSQDTGSGTEAFF

V: TRBV6-1
D: .
J: TRBJ2-7
size: .
DNA: TGTGCCAGCAGTCCCGGACAGCACTACGAGCAGTACTTC
CDR3: CASSPGQHYEQYF

V: TRBV7-8
D: .
J: TRBJ2-5
size: many
DNA: TGTGCCAGCAGCTTAGGTAGCGCTCGAGAGACCCAGTACTTC
CDR3: CASSLGSARETQYF

V: TRBV12-3/TRBV12-4
D: .
J: TRBJ1-1
size: many
DNA: TGTGCCAGCAGTCCTGAGGGAGGGTTCACTGAAGCTTTCTTT
CDR3: CASSPEGGFTEAFF

V: TRBV5-1
D: .
J: TRBJ2-7
size: .
DNA: TGCGCCAGCAGCTTGGGTATCGACGTTTCCTACGAGCAGTACTTC
CDR3: CASSLGIDVSYEQYF

V: TRBV11-2
D: TRBD2
J: TRBJ2-1
size: .
DNA: TGTGCCAGCAGCATCGGGACTAGCGGGGGGGCAGGCAATGAGCAGTTCTTC
CDR3: CASSIGTSGGAGNEQFF

V: TRBV30
D: .
J: TRBJ1-1
size: few
DNA: TGTGCCTGGAGTGTACGGTCTGAAGCTTTCTTT
CDR3: CAWSVRSEAFF

V: TRBV10-3
D: .
J: TRBJ1-1
size: .
DNA: TGTGCCATCAGCCTAGACCGGGGAGAAGCTTTCTTT
CDR3: CAISLDRGEAFF

V: TRBV3-1
D: .
J: TRBJ2-2
size: .
DNA: TGTGCCAGCAGCCAGACCGGGACATCTTACACCGGGGAGCTGTTTTTT
CDR3: CASSQTGTSYTGELFF

V: TRBV5-4
D: TRBD1
J: TRBJ1-2
size: .
DNA: TGTGCCAGCAGCTTGGTGCTCGGGACAGGGGGCGGCTACACCTTC
CDR3: CASSLVLGTGGGYTF

V: TRBV4-2
D: .
J: TRBJ1-1
size: few
DNA: TGTGCCAGCAGCGAGGGTTTTAACACTGAAGCTTTCTTT
CDR3: CASSEGFNTEAFF

V: TRBV30
D: .
J: TRBJ1-2
size: many
DNA: TGTGCCTGGATACCCGGGGGCCACTATGGCTACACCTTC
CDR3: CAWIPGGHYGYTF

V: TRBV12-3/TRBV12-4
D: TRBD2
J: TRBJ2-1
size: .
DNA: TGTGCCAGCAGTCCGACTAGCGGGGGCCTCAATGAGCAGTTCTTC
CDR3: CASSPTSGGLNEQFF

V: TRBV12-3/TRBV12-4
D: .
J: TRBJ1-5
size: .
DNA: TGTGCCAGCAGTTTAATGGCGGCGGCCCAGCCCCAGCATTTT
CDR3: CASSLMAAAQPQHF

V: TRBV19
D: TRBD1
J: TRBJ2-1
size: few
DNA: TGTGCCAGTAGTAGGCCCCGACAGGGTTGGGGCAATGAGCAGTTCTTC
CDR3: CASSRPRQGWGNEQFF

V: TRBV29-1
D: .
J: TRBJ1-5
size: many
DNA: TGCAGCGTAGTACAGGGTTCGGATCAGCCCCAGCATTTT
CDR3: CSVVQGSDQPQHF

V: TRBV7-9
D: .
J: TRBJ2-2
size: many
DNA: TGTGCCAGCAGCTTTAGCCTCCGAGGGGTAAAAACCGGGGAGCTGTTTTTT
CDR3: CASSFSLRGVKTGELFF

V: TRBV20-1
D: .
J: TRBJ1-5
size: few
DNA: TGCAGTGCCCCCCCCGGGGAAGGCAATCAGCCCCAGCATTTT
CDR3: CSAPPGEGNQPQHF

V: TRBV7-9
D: TRBD2
J: TRBJ2-3
size: .
DNA: TGTGCCAGCAGCGAAGGCGGGGGAACAGATACGCAGTATTTT
CDR3: CASSEGGGTDTQYF

V: TRBV7-8
D: .
J: TRBJ2-3
size: few
DNA: TGTGCCAGCAGCTATGGAGGGGGGTGGACAGATACGCAGTATTTT
CDR3: CASSYGGGWTDTQYF

V: TRBV15
D: .
J: TRBJ1-5
size: .
DNA: TGTGCCACCAGCAGAAATAGCAATCAGCCCCAGCATTTT
CDR3: CATSRNSNQPQHF

V: TRBV5-1
D: .
J: TRBJ2-3
size: .
DNA: TGCGCCAGCAGCGCAGGGACGATCACAGATACGCAGTATTTT
CDR3: CASSAGTITDTQYF

V: TRBV16
D: .
J: TRBJ2-2
size: few
DNA: TGTGCCAGCAGCCAGCAGAGCAACACCGGGGAGCTGTTTTTT
CDR3: CASSQQSNTGELFF

V: TRBV7-9
D: .
J: TRBJ2-3
size: few
DNA: TGTGCCAGCAGCTTAAAAGGGGTGGAAGCAGATACGCAGTATTTT
CDR3: CASSLKGVEADTQYF

V: TRBV25-1
D: .
J: TRBJ2-5
size: few
DNA: TGTGCCAGCAGTGAAAGGGGCCACCAAGAGACCCAGTACTTC
CDR3: CASSERGHQETQYF

V: TRBV7-9
D: TRBD2
J: TRBJ2-1
size: .
DNA: TGTGCCAGCAGTTCCATCCGCGGGGGATTCGTCTCCTACAATGAGCAGTTCTTC
CDR3: CASSSIRGGFVSYNEQFF

V: TRBV9
D: TRBD2
J: TRBJ2-3
size: few
DNA: TGTGCCAGCAGCGTCCTAGCGGGGGCTGCAGATACGCAGTATTTT
CDR3: CASSVLAGAADTQYF

V: TRBV12-3/TRBV12-4
D: TRBD2
J: TRBJ2-1
size: .
DNA: TGTGCCAGCACCCTTGGTAGCGGGGGGGCCGGTGAGCAGTTCTTC
CDR3: CASTLGSGGAGEQFF

V: TRBV12-3/TRBV12-4
D: .
J: TRBJ2-5
size: many
DNA: TGTGCCACCGGCCAGGGGATGGAGACCCAGTACTTC
CDR3: CATGQGMETQYF

V: TRBV2
D: .
J: TRBJ1-5
size: .
DNA: TGTGCCAGCAGTGAATACGGCCGCCAGCCCCAGCATTTT
CDR3: CASSEYGRQPQHF

V: TRBV10-2
D: TRBD2
J: TRBJ2-2
size: .
DNA: TGCGCCACCTCTAGCGGGGGGGCCCGGGAGCTGTTTTTT
CDR3: CATSSGGARELFF